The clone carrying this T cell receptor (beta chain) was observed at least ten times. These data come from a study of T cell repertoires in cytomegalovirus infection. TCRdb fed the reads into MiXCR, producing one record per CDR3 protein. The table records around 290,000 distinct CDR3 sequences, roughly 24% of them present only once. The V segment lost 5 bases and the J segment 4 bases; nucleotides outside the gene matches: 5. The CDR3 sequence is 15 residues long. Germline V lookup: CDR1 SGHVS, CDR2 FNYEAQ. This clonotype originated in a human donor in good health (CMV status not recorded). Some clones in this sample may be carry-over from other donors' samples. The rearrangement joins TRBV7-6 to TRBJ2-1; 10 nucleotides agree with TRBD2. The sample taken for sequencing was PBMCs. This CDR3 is CASSPSAGGYNEQFF. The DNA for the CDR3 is TGTGCCAGCAGCCCCTCAGCGGGAGGGTACAATGAGCAGTTCTTC. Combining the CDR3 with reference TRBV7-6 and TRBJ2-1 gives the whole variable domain GAGVSQSPRYKVTKRGQDVALRCDPISGHVSLYWYRQALGQGPEFLTYFNYEAQQDKSGLPNDRFSAERPEGSISTLTIQRTEQRDSAMYRCASSPSAGGYNEQFFGPGTRLTVL.